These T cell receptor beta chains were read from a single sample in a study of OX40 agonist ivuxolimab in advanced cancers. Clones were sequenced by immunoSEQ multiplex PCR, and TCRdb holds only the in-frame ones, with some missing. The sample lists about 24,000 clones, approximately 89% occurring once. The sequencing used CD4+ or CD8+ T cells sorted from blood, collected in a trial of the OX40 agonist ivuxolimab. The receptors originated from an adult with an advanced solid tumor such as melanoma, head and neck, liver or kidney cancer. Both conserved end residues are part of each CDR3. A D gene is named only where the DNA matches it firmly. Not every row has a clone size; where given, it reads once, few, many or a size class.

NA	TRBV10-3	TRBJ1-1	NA	CAISETGALAEAFF	TGTGCCATCAGTGAAACCGGGGCCTTAGCTGAAGCTTTCTTT
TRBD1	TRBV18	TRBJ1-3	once	CASSPPGGSGNTIYF	TGTGCCAGCTCACCTCCAGGGGGCTCTGGAAACACCATATATTTT
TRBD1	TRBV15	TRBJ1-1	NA	CATSRDRGQAGTEAFF	TGTGCCACCAGCAGAGATAGGGGGCAGGCGGGCACTGAAGCTTTCTTT
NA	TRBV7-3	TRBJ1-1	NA	CASSLSGNTEAFF	TGTGCCAGCAGCTTGTCGGGGAACACTGAAGCTTTCTTT
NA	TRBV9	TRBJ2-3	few	CASSVAPTSTHRTDTQYF	TGTGCCAGCAGCGTAGCCCCCACGTCCACCCACCGGACAGATACGCAGTATTTT
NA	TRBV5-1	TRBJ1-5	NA	CASSFGANSNQPQHF	TGCGCCAGCAGCTTCGGGGCTAATAGCAATCAGCCCCAGCATTTT
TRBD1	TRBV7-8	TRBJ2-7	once	CASSRDSAYEQYF	TGTGCCAGCAGCCGGGACAGCGCCTACGAGCAGTACTTC
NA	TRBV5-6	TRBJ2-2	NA	CASSSGANTGELFF	TGTGCCAGCAGCTCCGGGGCGAACACCGGGGAGCTGTTTTTT
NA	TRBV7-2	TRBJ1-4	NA	CASRLQGLIDEKLFF	TGTGCCAGCAGGTTACAGGGTCTAATTGATGAAAAACTGTTTTTT
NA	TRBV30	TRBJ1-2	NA	CAWSPGSNYGYTF	TGTGCCTGGAGTCCGGGTTCCAACTATGGCTACACCTTC
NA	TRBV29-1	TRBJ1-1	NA	CSVYQGLNTEAFF	TGCAGCGTTTATCAGGGACTGAACACTGAAGCTTTCTTT
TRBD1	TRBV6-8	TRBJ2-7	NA	CASSYSLRDRVDEQYF	TGTGCCAGCAGTTACTCCCTCAGGGACAGGGTCGACGAGCAGTACTTC
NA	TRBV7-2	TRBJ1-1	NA	CASSVDRLTGNTEAFF	TGTGCCAGCAGCGTAGACCGTTTGACAGGGAACACTGAAGCTTTCTTT
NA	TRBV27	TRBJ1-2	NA	CASSLSRQFGYTF	TGTGCCAGCAGTTTATCGAGGCAGTTTGGCTACACCTTC
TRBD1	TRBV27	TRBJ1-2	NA	CASSPEGAWGYGYTF	TGTGCCAGCAGCCCGGAGGGGGCGTGGGGATATGGCTACACCTTC
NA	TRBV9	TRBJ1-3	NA	CASSVASDPAGNTIYF	TGTGCCAGCAGCGTAGCCTCCGATCCGGCTGGAAACACCATATATTTT
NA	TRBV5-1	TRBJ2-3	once	CASSRVTDTQYF	TGCGCCAGCTCTCGTGTGACAGATACGCAGTATTTT
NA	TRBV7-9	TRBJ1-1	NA	CASSLAGGLNTEAFF	TGTGCCAGCAGCTTAGCCGGCGGATTGAACACTGAAGCTTTCTTT
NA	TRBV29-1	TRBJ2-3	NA	CSVEWSFSTDTQYF	TGCAGCGTTGAGTGGTCATTCAGCACAGATACGCAGTATTTT
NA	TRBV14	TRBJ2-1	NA	CASSFVQGSYNEQFF	TGTGCCAGCAGCTTTGTACAGGGTTCCTACAATGAGCAGTTCTTC
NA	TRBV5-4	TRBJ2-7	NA	CASSPAGRGEAEQYF	TGTGCCAGCAGCCCCGCGGGCAGGGGGGAGGCCGAGCAGTACTTC
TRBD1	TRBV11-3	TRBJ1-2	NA	CASAGGSRQGHYGYTF	TGTGCCAGCGCCGGGGGATCCCGACAGGGCCACTATGGCTACACCTTC
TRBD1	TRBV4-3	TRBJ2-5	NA	CASSQTLGQGGETQYF	TGCGCCAGCAGCCAAACCCTAGGACAGGGGGGCGAGACCCAGTACTTC
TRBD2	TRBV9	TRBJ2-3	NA	CASSGTSGRSTDTQYF	TGTGCCAGCAGTGGAACTAGCGGGCGGAGCACAGATACGCAGTATTTT
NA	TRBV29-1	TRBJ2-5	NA	CSVAPTQETQYF	TGCAGCGTCGCCCCAACCCAAGAGACCCAGTACTTC
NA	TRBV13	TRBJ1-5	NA	CASSLGHGGNNQPQHF	TGTGCCAGCAGCTTAGGCCATGGGGGAAACAATCAGCCCCAGCATTTT
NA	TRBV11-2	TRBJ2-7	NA	CASSLRGRDGVYEQYF	TGTGCCAGCAGCTTAAGAGGGCGGGATGGGGTCTACGAGCAGTACTTC
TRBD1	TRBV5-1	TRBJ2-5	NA	CASSLVGSGTGGAGETQYF	TGCGCCAGCAGCTTGGTTGGTTCGGGGACAGGGGGCGCGGGAGAGACCCAGTACTTC
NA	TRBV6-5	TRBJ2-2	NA	CASSYSTGVNTGELFF	TGTGCCAGCAGTTACTCGACGGGGGTGAACACCGGGGAGCTGTTTTTT
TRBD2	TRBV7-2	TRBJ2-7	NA	CASSQYSGRVMYEQYF	TGTGCCAGCAGCCAATATAGCGGGAGGGTGATGTACGAGCAGTACTTC
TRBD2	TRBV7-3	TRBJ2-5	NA	CASSSGLAGGPETQYF	TGTGCCAGCAGCTCGGGACTAGCGGGAGGCCCAGAGACCCAGTACTTC
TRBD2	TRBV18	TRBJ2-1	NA	CASSRGPAGGNEQFF	TGTGCCAGCTCACGCGGGCCAGCGGGAGGAAATGAGCAGTTCTTC
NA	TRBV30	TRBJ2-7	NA	CASSEGYEQYF	TGTGCCTCAAGTGAAGGCTACGAGCAGTACTTC
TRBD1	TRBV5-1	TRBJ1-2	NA	CASSLDRGLYGYTF	TGCGCCAGCAGCTTGGACAGGGGGCTCTATGGCTACACCTTC
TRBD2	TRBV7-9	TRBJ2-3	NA	CASSFVGGLAGGTDTQYF	TGTGCCAGCAGCTTCGTAGGTGGGCTAGCGGGGGGGACAGATACGCAGTATTTT
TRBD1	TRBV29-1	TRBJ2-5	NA	CSIFRGRETQYF	TGCAGCATTTTCAGGGGGCGAGAGACCCAGTACTTC
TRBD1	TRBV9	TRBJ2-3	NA	CASSVGLGTGGDTQYF	TGTGCCAGCAGCGTAGGCCTAGGGACAGGGGGAGATACGCAGTATTTT
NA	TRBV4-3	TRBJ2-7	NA	CASSQEYSYEQYF	TGCGCCAGCAGCCAAGAATACTCCTACGAGCAGTACTTC
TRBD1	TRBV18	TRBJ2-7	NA	CASSPQQLGTGGYEQYF	TGTGCCAGCTCACCGCAGCAACTTGGGACAGGGGGATACGAGCAGTACTTC
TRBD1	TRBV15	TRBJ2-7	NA	CATSRWDSGTYEQYF	TGTGCCACCAGCAGGTGGGACAGTGGGACCTACGAGCAGTACTTC
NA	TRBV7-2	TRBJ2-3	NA	CASSARVSTDTQYF	TGTGCCAGCAGCGCGAGGGTAAGCACAGATACGCAGTATTTT
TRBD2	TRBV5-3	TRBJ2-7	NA	CARSGTSGSHSYEQYF	TGTGCCAGAAGCGGGACTAGCGGGAGCCACTCCTACGAGCAGTACTTC
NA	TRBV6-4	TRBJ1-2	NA	CASSDSRGYTF	TGTGCCAGCAGTGACTCACGAGGCTACACCTTC
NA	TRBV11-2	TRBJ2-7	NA	CASSLALPEQYF	TGTGCCAGCAGCTTAGCTCTCCCCGAGCAGTACTTC
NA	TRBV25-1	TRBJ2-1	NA	CASGGPWQFF	TGTGCCAGCGGGGGCCCTTGGCAGTTCTTC
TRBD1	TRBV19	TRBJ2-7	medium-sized	CASARDRGSYEQYF	TGTGCCAGCGCCCGGGACAGGGGTTCCTACGAGCAGTACTTC
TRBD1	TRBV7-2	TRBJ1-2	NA	CASSRRGRGVGYTF	TGTGCCAGCAGCCGCAGGGGGCGCGGTGTTGGCTACACCTTC
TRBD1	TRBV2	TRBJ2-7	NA	CASCKDRGPYEQYF	TGTGCCAGCTGCAAAGACAGGGGGCCCTACGAGCAGTACTTC
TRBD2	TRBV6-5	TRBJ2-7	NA	CASSYSLQREVEQYF	TGTGCCAGCAGTTACAGCCTCCAGCGGGAGGTTGAGCAGTACTTC
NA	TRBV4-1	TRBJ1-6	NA	CASSQGGPGSYNSPLHF	TGCGCCAGCAGCCAAGGGGGGCCAGGCTCCTATAATTCACCCCTCCACTTT
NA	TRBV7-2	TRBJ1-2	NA	CASSSGGGYGYTF	TGTGCCAGCAGCTCCGGAGGGGGTTATGGCTACACCTTC
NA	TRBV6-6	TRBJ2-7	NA	CASSYPLGGLSYEQYF	TGTGCCAGCAGTTACCCCCTTGGTGGACTCTCCTACGAGCAGTACTTC
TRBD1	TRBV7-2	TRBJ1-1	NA	CASSLSRDRGPIPEAFF	TGTGCCAGCAGCTTGAGCCGGGACAGGGGACCGATACCTGAAGCTTTCTTT
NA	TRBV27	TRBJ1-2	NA	CASSLSSRLEGYTF	TGTGCCAGCAGTTTATCGTCCAGGCTGGAGGGCTACACCTTC